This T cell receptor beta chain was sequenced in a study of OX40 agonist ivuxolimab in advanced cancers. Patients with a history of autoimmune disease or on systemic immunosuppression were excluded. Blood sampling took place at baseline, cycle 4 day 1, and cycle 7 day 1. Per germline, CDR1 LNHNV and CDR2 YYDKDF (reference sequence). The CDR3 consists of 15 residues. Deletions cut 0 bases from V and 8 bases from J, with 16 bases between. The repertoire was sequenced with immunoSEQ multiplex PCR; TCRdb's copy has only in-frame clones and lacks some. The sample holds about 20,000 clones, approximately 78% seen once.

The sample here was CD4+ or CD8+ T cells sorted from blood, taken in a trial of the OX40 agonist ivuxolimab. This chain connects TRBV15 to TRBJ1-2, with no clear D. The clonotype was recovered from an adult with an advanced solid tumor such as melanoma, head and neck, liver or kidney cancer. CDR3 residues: CATSRDPVASVGYTF. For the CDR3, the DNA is TGTGCCACCAGCAGAGACCCGGTCGCCTCGGTCGGCTACACCTTC.